This T cell receptor (beta chain) stems from a study of T cells in Graves' hyperthyroidism and ophthalmopathy. This clonotype showed up many times. The CDR3 is made up of 16 amino acids. Germline V CDR1 and CDR2: MDHEN, SYDVKM. Trimming shortened V by 1 base and J by 0 bases, and 10 bases separated the two germline ends. TCR beta CDR3 sequences were amplified from RNA transcripts. The HTBI primer set served for first-round RT-PCR of the TCR CDR3. TCRdb reprocessed the multiplex PCR reads with MiXCR, giving one entry per CDR3 protein. In the table there are over 250,000 distinct CDR3 sequences, about a sixth of which are singletons.

Material for sequencing was blood. The rearrangement uses TRBV28 and TRBJ1-3; no definite D call. The sequence came from a woman aged 55-70 years with Graves' ophthalmopathy. DNA for the CDR3: TGTGCCAGCAGTTTATTAGGGATTACCTCTGGAAACACCATATATTTT. Translating it yields CASSLLGITSGNTIYF.